The sequence of this T cell receptor beta chain was determined in a study of blood T cell repertoires in COVID-19. Turning to the study itself: Acute-phase and convalescent COVID-19 samples originated in the United States, Italy and Spain. Nucleic acid was either cDNA or gDNA, and it came from T cells, B-cell-depleted T cells, or PBMCs.

Generated by immunoSEQ multiplex PCR, the TCRdb table keeps only in-frame clones and is missing some. Of fewer than 350,000 clones detected, around 86% appear once; the ten largest clones hold just under 3%. Germline V lookup: CDR1 MNHEY, CDR2 SVGAGI. The CDR3 is 15 amino acids. V was cut by 1 base and J by 8 bases, with 15 bases left in between. The sample taken for sequencing was peripheral blood. The gene calls are TRBV6-5 and TRBJ2-1, with D uncertain. This TCR was sampled from an older woman with active or convalescent COVID-19. The CDR3 bases are TGTGCCAGCAGTTACTTGTCGGAGCCCATGGATGAGCAGTTCTTC. This encodes CASSYLSEPMDEQFF.